This T cell receptor (beta chain) was recorded in a study of prognosis after radiotherapy for stage I lung cancer. Study-level information: After radiotherapy, distant metastases appeared in a handful of patients at a median of approximately 7 months, and approximately 14 patients showed no significant progression.

This clonotype was picked up many times. Two-round multiplex PCR on genomic DNA was the method by which TCR beta CDR3 was amplified. Primers (each specific to one TRBV or TRBJ gene) were used in first-round PCR. TCRdb ran MiXCR on the multiplex PCR reads and lists one entry per CDR3 protein. Here the sample spans roughly 17,000 distinct CDR3 sequences, roughly 28% being singletons. The receptor's source is a donor at least 50 years old with non-small cell lung cancer. Specimen: PBMCs, collected before or after stereotactic body radiation therapy (not recorded which).

CDR3 amino acids: CASSTSTPNTEAFF. The DNA of the CDR3 is TGTGCCAGCAGTACCTCCACACCGAACACTGAAGCTTTCTTT. This rearrangement joins TRBV6-1 to TRBJ1-1; unclear D gene. Trimming stripped 5 bases from V and 1 base from J, with 11 bases between. The CDR3 runs 14 residues. Germline loops: CDR1 MNHNS, CDR2 SASEGT.